These 14 T cell receptor beta chains were sequenced from one sample in a study of blood T cells in healthy people across ages. The use of a sample-barcoded 5' primer and a J-beta primer mix characterized a second PCR of 7 to 11 cycles. In TCRdb, the 5' RACE reads were re-called with MiXCR into one record per CDR3 protein. This table holds 800,000 to 1,300,000 distinct CDR3 sequences, about 25% found once. These sequences were also reported in another study, on T cells of mothers and their children.

The material sequenced was blood. The receptors derive from a girl aged 2-10 years in good health.

This clonotype turned up a few times. The CDR3 loop reads CASSLPGQKNNEQFF. CDR3 nucleotide sequence: TGCGCCAGCAGCCTACCGGGACAGAAAAACAATGAGCAGTTCTTC. The chain links TRBV4-1 to TRBJ2-1; 7 nucleotides align to TRBD1. This CDR3 contains 15 residues. Germline V gene data show CDR1 as MGHRA and CDR2 as YSYEKL. J was trimmed by 5 bases and V by 4 bases; bases with no gene match: 8.

V gene TRBV11-2 combines with J gene TRBJ2-5; 9 nucleotides agree with TRBD1. Germline CDR1 and CDR2: SGHAT and FQNNGV. The V gene end was trimmed by 5 bases and the J gene end by 3 bases; junction bases not matched to a gene: 7. CDR3 size: 15 residues. This chain's CDR3 is CASSPGQGREETQYF. DNA for the CDR3: TGTGCCAGCAGCCCGGGACAGGGCAGGGAAGAGACCCAGTACTTC.

This clonotype was recorded many times. V and J are TRBV28 and TRBJ2-7; no reliable D call. This CDR3 spans 15 amino acids. The V end was cut by 4 bases, the J end by 3 bases, with 16 bases between. Germline loops: CDR1 MDHEN, CDR2 SYDVKM. The CDR3 sequence: CASSSRINLDYEQYF. The CDR3 DNA reads TGTGCCAGCAGTTCGAGGATCAACCTCGACTACGAGCAGTACTTC.

The chain combines TRBV7-3 with TRBJ2-5; a possible D gene is TRBD2 (7 bases). Germline CDR1 SGHTA, CDR2 FQGTGA. V lost 1 base to trimming and J lost 2 bases, with 11 bases between them. The CDR3 totals 15 residues. The CDR3 nucleotides read TGTGCCAGCAGCTTAAAGGGGGGGCTACAAGAGACCCAGTACTTC. As protein: CASSLKGGLQETQYF.

This clonotype was detected ten times or more. The chain carries TRBV29-1 and TRBJ2-3; 11 nucleotides match TRBD2. V trimming: 7 bases; J trimming: 2 bases; junction bases outside the gene matches: 8. The CDR3 consists of 15 residues. Germline V gene data show CDR1 as SQVTM and CDR2 as ANQGSEA. CDR3 sequence: CSGGTSGLSTDTQYF. CDR3 bases: TGCAGCGGCGGGACTAGCGGCCTTTCCACAGATACGCAGTATTTT.

This clonotype has more than one count but fewer than ten. The chain recombines TRBV25-1 with TRBJ2-5; 8 bases line up with TRBD2. This CDR3 comprises 14 residues. The V gene's germline CDR1 is MGHDK and CDR2 SYGVNS. The junction had 5 bases not matched to a gene; V was cut back by 5 bases and J by 3 bases. This chain's CDR3 is CASSRDSGKETQYF. CDR3 nucleotide sequence: TGTGCCAGCAGTAGAGATAGCGGGAAAGAGACCCAGTACTTC.

The rearrangement joins TRBV7-9 to TRBJ1-4; D gene ambiguous. CDR1 is SEHNR, CDR2 FQNEAQ, per germline (reference sequence). The V end was cut by 4 bases, the J end by 10 bases, with 10 bases between. The length of the CDR3 is 12 residues. CDR3 bases: TGTGCCAGCAGCTCACACAGCGCAAAACTGTTTTTT. Translation: CASSSHSAKLFF.

This clonotype was recorded at least ten times. The J gene is TRBJ2-3, the V gene TRBV12-3 or TRBV12-4; D is ambiguous. Trimming cost V 0 bases and J 6 bases, with 13 bases left between them. This CDR3 is 15 amino acids long. The DNA of the CDR3 is TGTGCCAGCAGTTTAGCCCCCCTGGTCCGGGATACGCAGTATTTT. It encodes CASSLAPLVRDTQYF.

The chain couples TRBV29-1 to TRBJ2-7; D remains ambiguous. With 3 bases removed from V and 6 bases from J, the gap between germline ends came to 12 bases. This CDR3 is built from 12 residues. From germline, CDR1 is SQVTM and CDR2 ANQGSEA. The CDR3: CSVEDEIGEQYF. The CDR3 bases are TGCAGCGTTGAGGACGAGATTGGCGAGCAGTACTTC.

This clonotype showed up just a few times. The chain couples TRBV11-2 to TRBJ2-5; 11 bases align to TRBD1. With V trimmed by 0 bases and J by 1 base, 7 bases remained unmatched. CDR1 SGHAT and CDR2 FQNNGV come from the germline V gene. This CDR3 comprises 18 residues. In DNA, the CDR3 is TGTGCCAGCAGCTTAGACACCGGGACAGGGGGACCCCAAGAGACCCAGTACTTC. Translated: CASSLDTGTGGPQETQYF.

V and J are TRBV5-1 and TRBJ2-1, with TRBD2 matching over 11 bases. Germline V gene lookup returns CDR1 SGHRS and CDR2 YFSETQ. The V and J ends lost 7 bases and 2 bases, in that order; junction bases with no gene match: 8. The CDR3 is 16 residues long. The CDR3 DNA sequence: TGCGCCAGCGCCCTCTTGACTAGCGGGGCCTACAATGAGCAGTTCTTC. This encodes CASALLTSGAYNEQFF.

Only a few counts were recorded for this clonotype. The V and J genes are TRBV20-1 and TRBJ2-7; D might be TRBD2 (5 bases). Trimming took 3 bases from V and 6 from J, leaving 12 bases between them. The CDR3 sequence is 12 residues long. Per germline, CDR1 DFQATT and CDR2 SNEGSKA (reference sequence). The CDR3 spells CSASINAGEQYF. The DNA for the CDR3 is TGCAGTGCTAGTATCAATGCGGGCGAGCAGTACTTC.

This clonotype was seen more than once but under ten times. The genes are TRBV27 and TRBJ2-1; D uncertain. CDR3 length equals 14 residues. The germline CDR1 and CDR2 sequences are MNHEY and SMNVEV (reference sequence). V was clipped by 3 bases and J by 0 bases, with 6 bases between them. Here the CDR3 DNA reads TGTGCCAGCAGTTTCGATATCTCCTACAATGAGCAGTTCTTC. This codes for CASSFDISYNEQFF.

The chain carries TRBV10-3 and TRBJ2-5; TRBD2 aligns across 10 bases. The better agreement between TRBJ2-1 and the DNA end casts doubt on the J call. Germline-derived CDR1 and CDR2 are ENHRY and SYGVKD. This CDR3 is 18 amino acids long. Written as DNA, the CDR3 is TGTGCCATCAGTGAAGTAGCGGGAGGAGGCCTTAATGCCAATGAGCAGTTCTTC. Its translation is CAISEVAGGGLNANEQFF.